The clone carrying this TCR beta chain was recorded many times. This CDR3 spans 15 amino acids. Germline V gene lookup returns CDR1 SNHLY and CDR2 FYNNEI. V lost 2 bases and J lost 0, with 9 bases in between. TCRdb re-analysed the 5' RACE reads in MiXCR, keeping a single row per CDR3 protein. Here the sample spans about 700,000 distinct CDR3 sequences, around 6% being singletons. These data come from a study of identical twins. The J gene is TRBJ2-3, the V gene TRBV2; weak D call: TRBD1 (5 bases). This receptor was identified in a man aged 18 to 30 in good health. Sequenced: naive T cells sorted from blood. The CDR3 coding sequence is TGTGCCAGCAGTGAACCAACAGGAAGCACAGATACGCAGTATTTT. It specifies CASSEPTGSTDTQYF.